This T cell receptor (beta chain) was retrieved from a study of cytomegalovirus exposure and HLA in healthy donors. 60 Vbeta and 13 Jbeta primers were used in PCR. Profiled with immunoSEQ multiplex PCR; TCRdb holds only in-frame clones, not every one. The sample consists of about 100,000 clones, approximately 78% of them appearing once. The CDR3 has 15 amino acids. The V end was cut by 3 bases, the J end by 3 bases, with 14 bases between. CDR1 is KGHSH and CDR2 is LQKENI in the germline V gene. This clone was seen just once. The sequence was obtained from a woman in her sixties in good health and CMV-seronegative. Sequenced: PBMCs. This chain connects TRBV18 to TRBJ2-5; D perhaps matches TRBD2 (5 bases). CDR3 DNA: TGTGCCAGCTCACCTCTGCCGGGATTCGAAGAGACCCAGTACTTC. Translating it yields CASSPLPGFEETQYF.